The 15 T cell receptor beta chains in this list originate from one sample, sequenced in a study of technical replicates of blood from several donors. TCRdb's copy holds only in-frame clones and misses some; the assay was immunoSEQ multiplex PCR. The profile shows about 70,000 clones, nearly 98% of them singletons. What was sequenced was T cells isolated from PBMCs. The receptors were sampled from a human donor in good health.

The V gene is TRBV18, the J gene TRBJ2-3; D is perhaps TRBD1 (6 bases). The CDR3 is 16 residues long. The V end lost 4 bases, the J end lost 3 bases, and 17 bases lay between the germline ends. Germline V gives CDR1 KGHSH, CDR2 LQKENI. The CDR3 reads CASSLTRGLSTDTQYF. For the CDR3, the DNA is TGTGCCAGCTCACTTACCAGGGGCCTATCGACAGATACGCAGTATTTT.

The chain has TRBV7-9 and TRBJ1-1; the D is unclear. V was clipped by 3 bases and J by 1 base, with 6 bases between them. This CDR3 contains 13 residues. Germline values: CDR1 SEHNR, CDR2 FQNEAQ (reference sequence). The CDR3 nucleotides read TGTGCCAGCAGCTTTTCCCAGAACACTGAAGCTTTCTTT. Its translation is CASSFSQNTEAFF.

The rearrangement links TRBV27 to TRBJ2-1; no clear D gene. This CDR3 region has 12 residues. The V gene's germline CDR1 is MNHEY and CDR2 SMNVEV (reference sequence). V lost 5 bases, J lost 3 bases, and 5 bases lay in between. In DNA form, the CDR3 reads TGTGCCAGCAGTCAGATCTACAATGAGCAGTTCTTC. The encoded protein is CASSQIYNEQFF.

This chain links TRBV7-2 with TRBJ2-1, with TRBD2 identical over 14 bases. The CDR3 length is 14 residues. V trimming: 6 bases; J trimming: 11 bases; junction bases outside the gene matches: 6. Germline CDR1 reads SGHTA; CDR2 reads FQGNSA. CDR3 sequence reads: CASRTGTSGSKQFF. DNA of the CDR3: TGTGCCAGCAGGACCGGGACTAGCGGGAGCAAGCAGTTCTTC.

V is TRBV11-3 and J is TRBJ2-7, with a possible D match to TRBD1 (6 bases). The CDR3 spans 16 residues. Germline V gene data show CDR1 as SGHNT and CDR2 as YENEEA. Trimming took 5 bases from V and 7 from J, leaving 24 bases between them. The CDR3 DNA sequence: TGTGCCAGCAGCCCCCGTGGGGGCCACCCATCTATAGAGCAGTACTTC. Translation: CASSPRGGHPSIEQYF.

This rearrangement joins TRBV5-4 to TRBJ2-3; 7 bases are shared with TRBD2. Unmatched junction bases numbered 10, after V lost 4 bases and J lost 2 bases. The CDR3 loop spans 16 amino acids. CDR1 is SGHNT, CDR2 YYREEE, per germline (reference sequence). CDR3 loop: CASSPWLRGNTDTQYF. CDR3 coding DNA: TGTGCCAGCAGCCCATGGTTGCGGGGGAACACAGATACGCAGTATTTT. The full variable domain, rest sourced from reference TRBV5-4 and TRBJ2-3, is ETGVTQSPTHLIKTRGQQVTLRCSSQSGHNTVSWYQQALGQGPQFIFQYYREEENGRGNFPPRFSGLQFPNYSSELNVNALELDDSALYLCASSPWLRGNTDTQYFGPGTRLTVL.

The V call is TRBV28, the J call TRBJ1-2; tentatively, D is TRBD1 (6 bases). CDR1 and CDR2 (germline): MDHEN, SYDVKM. The CDR3 length is 15 residues. Trimming cost V 3 bases and J 8 bases, with 19 bases left between them. DNA of the CDR3: TGTGCCAGCAGTTTTCTCGGAACAGGGTTGGGGGGCTACACCTTC. Its translation: CASSFLGTGLGGYTF.

The chain recombines TRBV6-1 with TRBJ2-1; no definite D call. This CDR3 region has 14 residues. In germline, CDR1 is MNHNS, CDR2 SASEGT. V dropped 1 base and J dropped 5 bases, with 9 bases sitting between them. CDR3 amino acids: CASSEVLEDNEQFF. Here the CDR3 DNA reads TGTGCCAGCAGTGAAGTTCTAGAAGACAATGAGCAGTTCTTC.

This rearrangement joins TRBV11-2 to TRBJ1-4; possible D gene TRBD1, 6 bases. This CDR3 has 14 amino acids. V was trimmed by 3 bases and J by 4 bases, leaving 9 bases between them. Germline CDR1 reads SGHAT; CDR2 reads FQNNGV. The CDR3, as DNA: TGTGCCAGCAGCTTCGGACAGATTAATGAAAAACTGTTTTTT. Its protein is CASSFGQINEKLFF. The full variable domain, its missing parts supplied by reference TRBV11-2 and TRBJ1-4, is EAGVAQSPRYKIIEKRQSVAFWCNPISGHATLYWYQQILGQGPKLLIQFQNNGVVDDSQLPKDRFSAERLKGVDSTLKIQPAKLEDSAVYLCASSFGQINEKLFFGSGTQLSVL.

This chain connects TRBV30 to TRBJ1-2, with a weak D call TRBD1 (6 bases). Trimming removed 0 bases from V and 0 bases from J, with 17 bases in between. Germline lookup yields CDR1 GTSNPN and CDR2 SVGIG (reference sequence). This CDR3 spans 17 amino acids. The CDR3 DNA is TGTGCCTGGAGTGTACGGGGCAGGGGAATCACTAACTATGGCTACACCTTC. Protein sequence: CAWSVRGRGITNYGYTF. Together with reference TRBV30 and TRBJ1-2, the CDR3 gives the full variable domain: SQTIHQWPATLVQPVGSPLSLECTVEGTSNPNLYWYRQAAGRGLQLLFYSVGIGQISSEVPQNLSASRPQDRQFILSSKKLLLSDSGFYLCAWSVRGRGITNYGYTFGSGTRLTVV.

The chain recombines TRBV4-1 with TRBJ1-1; D perhaps matches TRBD1 (6 bases). V was clipped by 5 bases and J by 2 bases, with 12 bases between them. CDR1 and CDR2 from the germline V gene are MGHRA and YSYEKL. The CDR3 totals 14 residues. The CDR3 nucleotides read TGCGCCAGCAGCGCCCAACAGGGAAACACTGAAGCTTTCTTT. The encoded protein is CASSAQQGNTEAFF.

This clone was detected once. The chain uses TRBV7-9 and TRBJ2-3; D gene ambiguous. Germline V gene lookup returns CDR1 SEHNR and CDR2 FQNEAQ (reference sequence). There are 13 residues in the CDR3. Trimming took off 5 bases at V and 1 base at J, with 7 bases between the two ends. CDR3 sequence: CASSQSGTDTQYF. DNA for the CDR3: TGTGCCAGCAGCCAGAGCGGCACAGATACGCAGTATTTT.

The rearrangement links TRBV5-1 to TRBJ2-7; D gene uncertain. V was trimmed by 1 base and J by 2 bases, leaving 10 bases between them. Germline lookup yields CDR1 SGHRS and CDR2 YFSETQ. The CDR3 spans 14 residues. DNA of the CDR3: TGCGCCAGCAGCTTGAATTCAGATCCCTACGAGCAGTACTTC. Its translation: CASSLNSDPYEQYF.

CDR3 protein: CASIARQGGNTIYF. The CDR3 DNA reads as TGTGCCAGCATCGCCCGGCAGGGTGGAAACACCATATATTTT. The V gene is TRBV28, the J gene TRBJ1-3; D perhaps matches TRBD1 (5 bases). V was pared by 7 bases and J by 3 bases, with 13 bases between. In germline, CDR1 is MDHEN, CDR2 SYDVKM. This CDR3 region has 14 residues.

V and J are TRBV6-1 and TRBJ1-1, with D maybe TRBD1 (6 bases). Per germline, CDR1 MNHNS and CDR2 SASEGT. V gave up 8 bases and J gave up 4 bases, with 14 bases separating them. The CDR3 has 13 residues. CDR3 bases: TGTGCCAGCCAGGAGCGAGGGGGCACTGAAGCTTTCTTT. This encodes CASQERGGTEAFF.